These T cell receptor beta chains were read from a single sample in a study of shared clonotypes between healthy human individuals. The table came from immunoSEQ multiplex PCR; TCRdb's copy has only in-frame clones and leaves some out. There are approximately 650,000 clones in the sample; nearly 97% occur only once, and over 0.09% lies in the top ten. The sequenced material came from naive CD8+ T cells sorted from blood. These receptors all stem from a woman aged 25 to 39 in good health. The CDR3 runs from the conserved cysteine through the conserved F or W. A D gene is named only where the DNA matches it firmly. Clone size is stated in some rows and not others, as once, few, many or a class when expanded.

length	D	J	size	V	DNA	CDR3
15	TRBD2	TRBJ2-7	.	TRBV27	TGTGCCAGCAGGATCGGACTAGCGGAAACCTACGAGCAGTACTTC	CASRIGLAETYEQYF
17	.	TRBJ1-5	.	TRBV7-8	TGTGCCAGCAGCCCGAACGGGGCCCCCTATAGCAATCAGCCCCAGCATTTT	CASSPNGAPYSNQPQHF
13	.	TRBJ2-7	.	TRBV10-1	TGCGCCAGCAGTACCGAGGGAACCTACGAGCAGTACTTC	CASSTEGTYEQYF
13	.	TRBJ1-1	few	TRBV30	TGTGCCTGGAGTGGGCAGTGGGACACTGAAGCTTTCTTT	CAWSGQWDTEAFF
15	.	TRBJ1-1	once	TRBV7-9	TGTGCCAGCAGCTTAAATGTGGGGATGAACACTGAAGCTTTCTTT	CASSLNVGMNTEAFF
14	TRBD2	TRBJ2-7	.	TRBV27	TGTGCCAGCAGTAGCGGGGCTAGTATGTACGAGCAGTACTTC	CASSSGASMYEQYF
12	.	TRBJ1-6	.	TRBV7-9	TGTGCCACCAGCAACTATAATTCACCCCTCCACTTT	CATSNYNSPLHF
14	.	TRBJ2-5	.	TRBV4-1	TGCGCCAGCAGCAGAGCGGGCCTTCAAGAGACCCAGTACTTC	CASSRAGLQETQYF
12	.	TRBJ2-3	.	TRBV9	TGTGCCAGCAGCTTCGGCCCAGATACGCAGTATTTT	CASSFGPDTQYF
14	.	TRBJ1-1	.	TRBV25-1	TGTGCCAGCAGTGACCAGGGATTTGACACTGAAGCTTTCTTT	CASSDQGFDTEAFF
13	.	TRBJ2-7	once	TRBV11-2	TGTGCCAGCAGCTTAGGATCCTCCTACGAGCAGTACTTC	CASSLGSSYEQYF
15	TRBD2	TRBJ2-7	.	TRBV27	TGTGCCAGCAGTCCCCTGGCGGGAGGACCTTACGAGCAGTACTTC	CASSPLAGGPYEQYF
13	.	TRBJ2-7	.	TRBV9	TGTGCCAGCAGCGCAGGTTTCTCGGGTGAGCAGTACTTC	CASSAGFSGEQYF
13	.	TRBJ2-1	.	TRBV2	TGTGCCAGCAGTGAGAGTCGGGTCTATGAGCAGTTCTTC	CASSESRVYEQFF
17	TRBD2	TRBJ2-1	.	TRBV7-8	TGTGCCAGCAGCCCTTCCCGAAGCGTAGCGGGAGGAGGAGAGCAGTTCTTC	CASSPSRSVAGGGEQFF
14	.	TRBJ2-2	.	TRBV2	TGTGCCACCCTGGACTGGTCGAGCACCGGGGAGCTGTTTTTT	CATLDWSSTGELFF
14	TRBD1	TRBJ2-7	.	TRBV6-5	TGTGCCAGCAGTGGACAGGGAAAAAGTTACGAGCAGTACTTC	CASSGQGKSYEQYF
16	.	TRBJ2-5	.	TRBV7-9	TGTGCCAGCAGCCCCAGGAGGTGGGGGTTTTGGGAGACCCAGTACTTC	CASSPRRWGFWETQYF
17	TRBD2	TRBJ2-5	.	TRBV11-2	TGTGCCAGCAGCTCCCCAACTAGCGGGAGACGGTCAGAGACCCAGTACTTC	CASSSPTSGRRSETQYF
14	.	TRBJ2-1	.	TRBV7-2	TGTGCCAGCAGCTTAGGGACTGACTACAATGAGCAGTTCTTC	CASSLGTDYNEQFF
11	TRBD1	TRBJ2-1	.	TRBV5-6	TGTGCCAGCAGCTCCGGGACAGTTCAGTTCTTC	CASSSGTVQFF
14	.	TRBJ1-5	.	TRBV30	TGTGCCTGGACCCTCGGGCCATCAAATCAGCCCCAGCATTTT	CAWTLGPSNQPQHF
16	.	TRBJ2-3	.	TRBV2	TGTGCCAGCAGTGTCGATTCTAGCGAGGTGTTAGATACGCAGTATTTT	CASSVDSSEVLDTQYF
13	TRBD1	TRBJ2-7	.	TRBV29-1	TGCAGCGTTGGCTCGACAGGGGGTTTAGAGCAGTACTTC	CSVGSTGGLEQYF
15	.	TRBJ2-3	.	TRBV6-6	TGTGCCAGCAGAAACGGACGGGGGTCCCACCATACGCAGTATTTT	CASRNGRGSHHTQYF
15	TRBD2	TRBJ2-7	.	TRBV4-2	TGTGCCAGCAGCCAGCCGGGGACTAAAGCCTACGAGCAGTACTTC	CASSQPGTKAYEQYF
15	TRBD2	TRBJ2-1	.	TRBV28	TGTGCCAGCAGTTTACTAGCGGGCCGTTACAATGAGCAGTTCTTC	CASSLLAGRYNEQFF
15	TRBD2	TRBJ2-5	once	TRBV5-6	TGTGCCAGCAGACTCGGACTAGCGGGAGGAGAGACCCAGTACTTC	CASRLGLAGGETQYF
14	.	TRBJ2-7	.	TRBV28	TGTGCCAGCAGTTCACCGGGAGTAGGCTACGAGCAGTACTTC	CASSSPGVGYEQYF
16	.	TRBJ2-1	.	TRBV11-3	TGTGCCAGCAGCTTAGTCGGACAGAGCGGGTACAATGAGCAGTTCTTC	CASSLVGQSGYNEQFF
13	TRBD2	TRBJ2-7	.	TRBV27	TGTGCCAGCAGTTTAGGGGAGGGATACGAGCAGTACTTC	CASSLGEGYEQYF
15	TRBD2	TRBJ2-2	.	TRBV6-5	TGTGCCTCAGGGTCCGGGACTAGCGCTACCGGGGAGCTGTTTTTT	CASGSGTSATGELFF
17	.	TRBJ1-1	.	TRBV19	TGTGCCAGTAGTGCACAGACCGGAGGGACTATCGGCACTGAAGCTTTCTTT	CASSAQTGGTIGTEAFF
13	TRBD1	TRBJ2-1	.	TRBV10-1	TGCGCCACAAGACAGGGATACTACAATGAGCAGTTCTTC	CATRQGYYNEQFF
13	TRBD1	TRBJ1-1	.	TRBV7-9	TGTGCCAGCAGCCAGGGGGCGAGGACTGAAGCTTTCTTT	CASSQGARTEAFF
15	TRBD1	TRBJ2-5	.	TRBV25-1	TGTGCCAGCAGTGAATGGGGACAGGGTCAAGAGACCCAGTACTTC	CASSEWGQGQETQYF
13	.	TRBJ1-4	.	TRBV14	TGTGCCAGCAGCCTAAGTCGGGGTGAAAAACTGTTTTTT	CASSLSRGEKLFF
16	TRBD1	TRBJ1-2	.	TRBV15	TGTGCCACCAGCAGAGAAACCGGGACAGGGGTTTTCGGCTACACCTTC	CATSRETGTGVFGYTF
17	TRBD2	TRBJ2-1	.	TRBV2	TGTGCCAGCAGTGTAGCGGGAGTGGTTGGGTCCTACAATGAGCAGTTCTTC	CASSVAGVVGSYNEQFF
13	.	TRBJ2-1	.	TRBV11-3	TGTGCCAGCAGCTTATCGCGGGACAATGAGCAGTTCTTC	CASSLSRDNEQFF
15	.	TRBJ1-1	.	TRBV4-2	TGTGCCAGCAGCCCCAGTTCAGGGGTGAACACTGAAGCTTTCTTT	CASSPSSGVNTEAFF
15	.	TRBJ2-7	.	TRBV28	TGTGCCAGCAGTTCCTTAACGGGAGCGTTCCTCGAGCAGTACTTC	CASSSLTGAFLEQYF
17	.	TRBJ2-2	.	TRBV13	TGTGCCAGCACCCCCTCAGCCGGGACGGGGAACACCGGGGAGCTGTTTTTT	CASTPSAGTGNTGELFF
15	TRBD2	TRBJ2-7	.	TRBV27	TGTGCCAGCAGTTCTTTCGCCGGGGGGGGAAACGAGCAGTACTTC	CASSSFAGGGNEQYF
14	TRBD2	TRBJ2-1	.	TRBV9	TGTGCCAGCAGTCGTAGCGGGATCTACAATGAGCAGTTCTTC	CASSRSGIYNEQFF
14	.	TRBJ2-7	.	TRBV6-5	TGTGCCAGCAGACCCGGGAAGGGGTGGTGGGAGCAGTACTTC	CASRPGKGWWEQYF
18	.	TRBJ2-1	.	TRBV11-2	TGTGCCAGCAGCTTAGTTCGCGGGACAGTGGGACTCTACAATGAGCAGTTCTTC	CASSLVRGTVGLYNEQFF
13	.	TRBJ2-7	.	TRBV27	TGTGCCAGCAGTCCCGCCCAGGTGAGGGAGCAGTACTTC	CASSPAQVREQYF
18	.	TRBJ2-5	.	TRBV15	TGTGCCACCAGCCTCGAGGGTATGGGTATCCTTCTGCAAGAGACCCAGTACTTC	CATSLEGMGILLQETQYF
14	TRBD1	TRBJ2-1	.	TRBV9	TGTGCCAGCAGCGTAGCGGTAGGGGGCGATGAGCAGTTCTTC	CASSVAVGGDEQFF
10	.	TRBJ2-1	.	TRBV28	TGTGCCAGCAGTTATGGTGAGCAGTTCTTC	CASSYGEQFF
12	.	TRBJ2-7	once	TRBV7-9	TGTGCCAGCAGCTCACAGGGTGGAGAGCAGTACTTC	CASSSQGGEQYF
15	.	TRBJ2-7	.	TRBV18	TGTGCCAGCTCACCATCTGAGTACGGAACCTACGAGCAGTACTTC	CASSPSEYGTYEQYF
13	.	TRBJ1-1	.	TRBV7-9	TGTGCCAGCAGCCCGGGGGCTAGCACTGAAGCTTTCTTT	CASSPGASTEAFF
16	.	TRBJ2-1	.	TRBV27	TGTGCCAGCAGTTTAGGTCCGGGGAGCTCCTACAATGAGCAGTTCTTC	CASSLGPGSSYNEQFF
15	TRBD2	TRBJ2-3	once	TRBV5-1	TGCGCCAGCAGCTTGTCTAGCGGGACCACAGATACGCAGTATTTT	CASSLSSGTTDTQYF
13	.	TRBJ1-1	.	TRBV5-1	TGCGCCAGCAGCTTCGGAGGGTGGACTGAAGCTTTCTTT	CASSFGGWTEAFF
14	.	TRBJ2-7	.	TRBV27	TGTGCCAGCAGTTTCCCGGGGATCGGCTACGAGCAGTACTTC	CASSFPGIGYEQYF
21	TRBD1	TRBJ1-4	.	TRBV28	TGTGCCAGCAGTCTAAAAGATTCCACGGGACAGGGAGAAGGAACTAATGAAAAACTGTTTTTT	CASSLKDSTGQGEGTNEKLFF